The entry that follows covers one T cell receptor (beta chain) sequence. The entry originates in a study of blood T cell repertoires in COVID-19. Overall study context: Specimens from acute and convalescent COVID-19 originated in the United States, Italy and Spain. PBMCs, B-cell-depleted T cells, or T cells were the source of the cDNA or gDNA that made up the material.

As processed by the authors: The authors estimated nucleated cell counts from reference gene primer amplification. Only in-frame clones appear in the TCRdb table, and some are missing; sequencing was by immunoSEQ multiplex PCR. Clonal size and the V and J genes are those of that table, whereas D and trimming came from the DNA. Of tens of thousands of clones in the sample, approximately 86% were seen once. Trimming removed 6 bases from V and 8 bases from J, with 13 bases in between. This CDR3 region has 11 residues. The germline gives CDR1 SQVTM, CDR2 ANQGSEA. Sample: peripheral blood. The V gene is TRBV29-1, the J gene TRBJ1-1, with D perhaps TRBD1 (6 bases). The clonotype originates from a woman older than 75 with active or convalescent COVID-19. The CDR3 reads CSVARGGEAFF. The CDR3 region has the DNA TGCAGCGTAGCTAGGGGGGGCGAAGCTTTCTTT.